This is a list of T cell receptor beta chains from one sample in a study of OX40 agonist ivuxolimab in advanced cancers. The data were produced by immunoSEQ multiplex PCR, yet TCRdb's version contains in-frame clones alone and is incomplete. The table lists about 48,000 clones, over 75% of them singletons. The source material was CD4+ or CD8+ T cells sorted from blood, sampled in a trial of the OX40 agonist ivuxolimab. These receptors came from an adult with an advanced solid tumor such as melanoma, head and neck, liver or kidney cancer. CDR3s leave out the opening cysteine and the closing phenylalanine or tryptophan. Each record gives: V gene, J gene, CDR3 protein.

>TRBV11-3|TRBJ2-3
ASSSGQGAPTDTQY
>TRBV5-1|TRBJ2-1
ASSSGLAGAITYNEQF
>TRBV28|TRBJ2-1
ASSLPPKLAGGPNEQF
>TRBV4-1|TRBJ2-1
ASSQGLATRMSNEQF
>TRBV7-3|TRBJ2-1
ASSLSLAGSSYNEQF
>TRBV29-1|.
SVGHHYEQY
>TRBV7-9|TRBJ2-7
ASSHGQGRSYEQY
>TRBV27|TRBJ2-3
ASSGLAGVGTDTQY
>TRBV27|TRBJ1-2
ASSPLPGQGDIDYGYT
>TRBV4-1|TRBJ1-2
ASSQVVDGRLGYT
>TRBV7-7|TRBJ2-5
ASSLIAEAETQY
>TRBV28|TRBJ1-1
ASSPTGGIEAF
>TRBV7-9|TRBJ2-2
ASSPDSGTGELF